The rows below give T cell receptor beta chains drawn from one sample of a study of blood T cell repertoires in COVID-19. TCRdb keeps only in-frame clones here, not all; method: immunoSEQ multiplex PCR. The data show 350,000 to 400,000 clones, roughly 91% seen once. The material sequenced was PBMCs or T cells enriched from blood (not recorded which). Receptor source: a young woman who had recovered from COVID-19. Both conserved end residues are part of each CDR3. Fields, in order: CDR3 length, V gene, J gene, CDR3 protein.

12,TRBV29-1,TRBJ1-2,CSVTGGYFGYTF
15,TRBV9,TRBJ2-7,CASSFRVAGLYEQYF
15,TRBV4-3,TRBJ1-2,CASSHRTAGAYGYTF
14,TRBV6-1,TRBJ2-7,CASSEAGTAYEQYF
14,TRBV5-1,TRBJ2-1,CASSQGTSSNEQFF
15,TRBV6-1,TRBJ2-2,CASSETATNTGELFF
15,TRBV6-5,TRBJ2-2,CASRKGLVSTGELFF
19,TRBV7-9,TRBJ1-3,CASSFGQGVIGGSGNTIYF
12,TRBV16,TRBJ1-1,CASSPITTEAFF
14,TRBV20-1,TRBJ1-1,CSASRDRYSTEAFF
16,TRBV24-1,TRBJ2-7,CATSDLGTGGLHEQYF
13,TRBV6-5,TRBJ1-1,CASNRDRRTEAFF
19,TRBV7-2,TRBJ1-1,CASSPSQIRTGLTFTEAFF
14,TRBV10-3,TRBJ2-7,CAISGDRVPYEQYF
14,TRBV11-2,TRBJ1-2,CASSPGTAPYGYTF
14,TRBV4-1,TRBJ2-3,CASSQGPGADTQYF